This T cell receptor (beta chain) emerged from a study of cytomegalovirus exposure and HLA in healthy donors. Overall study findings and caveats: Follow-up analysis seemed to connect common viral pathogens with several of the most significant clusters identified.

The CDR3 totals 16 residues. The V end was cut by 7 bases, the J end by 4 bases, with 22 bases between. The V gene's germline CDR1 is LNHDA and CDR2 SQIVND (reference sequence). The PCR had 60 Vbeta and 13 Jbeta primers. The table came from immunoSEQ multiplex PCR; TCRdb's copy has only in-frame clones and leaves some out. The sample contains about 110,000 clones, over 75% of which appear only once. As regards this clone: Its antigen is unknown.

The V gene is TRBV19, the J gene TRBJ1-1, with D unclear. The sequence derives from a man aged 55 to 69 in good health and CMV-seronegative. The sequencing sample was made of PBMCs. The CDR3 DNA reads as TGTGCCAGTACTTCTCTTGCGTGGAAGCTAGGCACTGAAGCTTTCTTT. Its translation is CASTSLAWKLGTEAFF.